This entry features one TCR beta chain sequence. The data stem from a study of blood T cell repertoires in COVID-19. Study-level information: Nucleic acid was either cDNA or gDNA, and it came from T cells, B-cell-depleted T cells, or PBMCs.

In the original processing: Amplification from reference gene primers served as the basis for estimated nucleated cell counts. The data were produced by immunoSEQ multiplex PCR, yet TCRdb's version contains in-frame clones alone and is incomplete. V, J and clone size were drawn from that table, and D and trimming were deduced from the DNA. The repertoire holds about 190,000 clones, with around 84% as singletons. Germline V gene sequence: CDR1 MDHEN, CDR2 SYDVKM. This CDR3 is built from 16 residues. With 5 bases clipped from V and 5 bases from J, the junction kept 12 bases outside the gene matches. J is TRBJ1-5 and V is TRBV28; 7 nucleotides match TRBD1. The source material was peripheral blood. This receptor was taken from a man younger than 40 with active or convalescent COVID-19. The CDR3, as DNA: TGTGCCAGCAGTGCCCCCATCACAGGGGTGGATCAGCCCCAGCATTTT. It translates to CASSAPITGVDQPQHF.